The T cell receptor (beta chain) under discussion was sequenced for a study of metastatic and nonmetastatic thyroid tumors. From the PCR reads, TCRdb re-called clones with MiXCR. The sample holds about 16,000 clones; roughly 14% are singletons and the top ten take roughly 17%. Notes on this clone: A single base separates this from a much larger clone, so it may be a read error.

All patients were untreated before thyroid surgery. This CDR3 has 15 amino acids. V lost 3 bases and J lost 4, with 15 bases in between. The germline V gene encodes CDR1 SGHAT and CDR2 FQNNGV. The clonotype was recovered from a female donor with papillary thyroid cancer or a benign thyroid nodule (not recorded which). Some clones in this sample may be carry-over from other donors' samples. The chain couples TRBV11-2 to TRBJ2-5; possibly TRBD1 for D (5 bases). Sequencing used blood. CDR3 nucleotides: TGTGCCAGCAGCTTTGGGGCTAGTACGGTAGAGACCCAGTACTTC. Translation: CASSFGASTVETQYF.